This entry describes one TCR beta chain. Method: immunoSEQ multiplex PCR; TCRdb's copy keeps in-frame clones and lacks some. Of about 65,000 clones in the sample, approximately 78% were seen once. This CDR3 contains 16 residues. V was clipped by 6 bases and J by 3 bases, with 18 bases between them. CDR1 is LNHDA and CDR2 is SQIVND in the germline V gene (reference sequence). The data belong to a study of blood T cell repertoires in COVID-19. The source of this sequence is a man older than 75 with acute or convalescent COVID-19. The chain has TRBV19 and TRBJ1-5; tentative D call: TRBD1 (6 bases). The sample consisted of peripheral blood. The CDR3 region has the DNA TGTGCCAGTAGCGTAGTGGCAGGGGTCATCAATCAGCCCCAGCATTTT. This translates into CASSVVAGVINQPQHF.